This record concerns one TCR beta chain sequence. In germline, CDR1 is LNHDA, CDR2 SQIVND (reference sequence). Unmatched junction bases numbered 1, after V lost 4 bases and J lost 0 bases. CDR3 length: 16 residues. Unique molecular identifiers were in the cDNA, with template-switch universal primer binding. Each CDR3 protein gets one entry after TCRdb re-called the 5' RACE reads with MiXCR. The sample has 150,000 or so distinct CDR3 sequences, 3% to 4.5% seen once. This record belongs to a study of identical twins. Source material: memory T cells sorted from blood. This sequence originates from a man aged 18 to 29 in good health. The chain employs TRBV19 and TRBJ2-2, with TRBD2 matching 11 bases. DNA for the CDR3: TGTGCCAGTAGTAGACTAGCGGGGTCGAACACCGGGGAGCTGTTTTTT. Protein product: CASSRLAGSNTGELFF.